Presented here are 19 T cell receptor beta chains from one specimen sequenced in a study of blood T cell repertoires in COVID-19. The protocol was immunoSEQ multiplex PCR, while the TCRdb copy is restricted to in-frame clones and leaves out a portion. The sample lists around 46,000 clones, 80% to 85% seen once, with roughly three fifths in the top ten. The sample taken for sequencing was peripheral blood. The source of these receptors is a man aged 65-85 years with acute or convalescent COVID-19.

The chain combines TRBV5-4 with TRBJ1-4, with D perhaps TRBD1 (5 bases). The V gene's germline CDR1 is SGHNT and CDR2 YYREEE (reference sequence). This CDR3 region has 14 residues. V was pared by 8 bases and J by 8 bases, with 19 bases between. The CDR3 sequence is CASHPGGFTEKLFF. The CDR3 DNA reads as TGTGCCAGTCATCCTGGGGGGTTTACGGAAAAACTGTTTTTT. The full variable domain, completed using reference TRBV5-4 and TRBJ1-4, is ETGVTQSPTHLIKTRGQQVTLRCSSQSGHNTVSWYQQALGQGPQFIFQYYREEENGRGNFPPRFSGLQFPNYSSELNVNALELDDSALYLCASHPGGFTEKLFFGSGTQLSVL.

This chain links TRBV9 with TRBJ2-7; 10 bases are shared with TRBD1. CDR1 and CDR2 (germline): SGDLS, YYNGEE. J was trimmed by 6 bases and V by 0 bases; bases with no gene match: 6. The CDR3 runs 15 residues. CDR3 sequence: CASSVGGDRGGEQYF. In DNA, the CDR3 is TGTGCCAGCAGCGTAGGAGGGGACAGGGGAGGCGAGCAGTACTTC.

V is TRBV7-2 and J is TRBJ2-5; a possible D gene is TRBD2 (5 bases). Trimming stripped 1 base from V and 2 bases from J, with 17 bases between. CDR3 length: 17 amino acids. Germline V gives CDR1 SGHTA, CDR2 FQGNSA. CDR3 nucleotides: TGTGCCAGCAGCTTAGGTCCTGGCGGGCCTATTCAAGAGACCCAGTACTTC. As protein: CASSLGPGGPIQETQYF.

The rearrangement links TRBV5-8 to TRBJ2-7; TRBD2 aligns across 11 bases. J gave up 1 base and V 2 bases, and 8 bases lay outside the gene matches. Germline CDR1 and CDR2: SGHTS and YDEGEE. This CDR3 contains 17 residues. Written as DNA, the CDR3 is TGTGCCAGCAGCTTCAGGGAATCTAGCGGGAGGTCCTACGAGCAGTACTTC. It is translated as CASSFRESSGRSYEQYF. The variable domain in full, with the rest retrieved from reference TRBV5-8 and TRBJ2-7, is EAGVTQSPTHLIKTRGQQATLRCSPISGHTSVYWYQQALGLGLQFLLWYDEGEERNRGNFPPRFSGRQFPNYSSELNVNALELEDSALYLCASSFRESSGRSYEQYFGPGTRLTVT.

The V and J genes are TRBV7-2 and TRBJ1-1, with D unresolved. Trimming removed 2 bases at V and 7 bases at J, with 14 bases between. CDR1 is SGHTA and CDR2 is FQGNSA in the germline V gene. The CDR3 has 14 amino acids. The CDR3 bases are TGTGCCAGCAGCTTATTCGCGGGTAGAGATGAAGCTTTCTTT. It is translated as CASSLFAGRDEAFF.

The chain links TRBV7-2 to TRBJ1-5; possibly TRBD1 for D (6 bases). The CDR3 runs 16 residues. CDR1 is SGHTA, CDR2 FQGNSA, per germline. V was clipped by 6 bases and J by 0 bases, with 15 bases between them. The chain's CDR3 is CASSSVQGNSNQPQHF. As DNA, the CDR3 is TGTGCCAGCAGTAGTGTCCAGGGGAATAGCAATCAGCCCCAGCATTTT. The entire variable domain, with the rest obtained from reference TRBV7-2 and TRBJ1-5, is as follows: GAGVSQSPSNKVTEKGKDVELRCDPISGHTALYWYRQSLGQGLEFLIYFQGNSAPDKSGLPSDRFSAERTGGSVSTLTIQRTQQEDSAVYLCASSSVQGNSNQPQHFGDGTRLSIL.

The DNA for the CDR3 is TGTGCCAGTAGTACCCAATTCTTCGACAGGGGGCCTGACTATGGCTACACCTTC. Encoded protein: CASSTQFFDRGPDYGYTF. The gene calls are TRBV19 and TRBJ1-2; TRBD1 agrees at 10 bases. The CDR3 is made up of 18 amino acids. Germline loops: CDR1 LNHDA, CDR2 SQIVND (reference sequence). The V gene end was trimmed by 4 bases and the J gene end by 3 bases; junction bases not matched to a gene: 14.

The chain recombines TRBV19 with TRBJ1-5; TRBD1 matches at 7 bases. Germline assignment: CDR1 LNHDA and CDR2 SQIVND (reference sequence). The CDR3 is 14 amino acids. V trimming: 7 bases; J trimming: 3 bases; junction bases outside the gene matches: 6. Here the CDR3 reads CASITQGNNQPQHF. In DNA, the CDR3 is TGTGCCAGTATCACACAGGGGAACAATCAGCCCCAGCATTTT.

This chain joins TRBV19 and TRBJ2-4, with 10 bases fitting TRBD1. V trimming: 5 bases; J trimming: 7 bases; junction bases outside the gene matches: 8. The germline gives CDR1 LNHDA, CDR2 SQIVND (reference sequence). The CDR3 is 15 amino acids. Here the CDR3 reads CASSFTGQGNNIQYF. The CDR3 bases are TGTGCCAGTAGTTTCACGGGACAGGGGAATAACATTCAGTACTTC.

The chain links TRBV28 to TRBJ2-1; 10 bases line up with TRBD2. V lost 7 bases to trimming and J lost 3 bases; unmatched junction nucleotides: 12. The CDR3 contains 17 residues. From germline, CDR1 is MDHEN and CDR2 SYDVKM. The CDR3 is CASIPSGSVGRYNEQFF. In nucleotides, the CDR3 is TGTGCCAGCATTCCTAGCGGGAGTGTGGGTCGCTACAATGAGCAGTTCTTC.

The chain links TRBV3-1 (or the pseudogene TRBV3-2) to TRBJ1-1; the D is unclear. This CDR3 region has 14 residues. Germline lookup yields CDR1 LGHDT and CDR2 YNNKEL (reference sequence). V lost 1 base and J 4 bases, leaving 10 bases between the germline ends. The DNA for the CDR3 is TGTGCCAGCAGCCAAGCCTCCGGTACCACTGAAGCTTTCTTT. Its protein product is CASSQASGTTEAFF.

This clone is a singleton in its sample. V is TRBV18 and J is TRBJ1-1, with TRBD1 matching over 7 bases. This CDR3 has 14 amino acids. J lost 3 bases, V lost 4 bases, and 5 bases had no gene match. In germline, CDR1 is KGHSH, CDR2 LQKENI. CDR3 bases: TGTGCCAGCTCACTAGTCAGGGGGGACACTGAAGCTTTCTTT. Amino acid sequence: CASSLVRGDTEAFF. The full variable domain, its missing parts supplied by reference TRBV18 and TRBJ1-1, is NAGVMQNPRHLVRRRGQEARLRCSPMKGHSHVYWYRQLPEEGLKFMVYLQKENIIDESGMPKERFSAEFPKEGPSILRIQQVVRGDSAAYFCASSLVRGDTEAFFGQGTRLTVV.

This clone was picked up a small number of times. The chain links TRBV6-5 to TRBJ1-1; TRBD1 agrees at 9 bases. J lost 1 base, V lost 2 bases, and 5 bases had no gene match. Looked up from germline, CDR1 is MNHEY and CDR2 is SVGAGI. CDR3 length: 16 amino acids. CDR3 amino acids: CASSYGGQGGNTEAFF. The DNA for the CDR3 is TGTGCCAGCAGTTACGGGGGACAGGGCGGGAACACTGAAGCTTTCTTT.

The chain carries TRBV30 and TRBJ2-3; no clear D gene. Germline V gives CDR1 GTSNPN, CDR2 SVGIG (reference sequence). The CDR3 is made up of 12 amino acids. Trimming removed 0 bases from V and 4 bases from J, with 5 bases in between. The CDR3 sequence: CAWSVSADTQYF. The CDR3 DNA is TGTGCCTGGAGTGTTTCTGCAGATACGCAGTATTTT.

This clone was observed a handful of times. V gene TRBV27 combines with J gene TRBJ2-5, with TRBD2 as a possible D gene (5 bases). The CDR3 sequence is 13 residues long. CDR1 is MNHEY and CDR2 is SMNVEV in the germline V gene (reference sequence). V lost 0 bases to trimming and J lost 5 bases, with 7 bases between them. The CDR3 DNA reads as TGTGCCAGCAGTTTATCCCCGGGGGAGACCCAGTACTTC. Its protein product is CASSLSPGETQYF.

The gene calls are TRBV29-1 and TRBJ1-5; D might be TRBD1 (5 bases). Germline-derived CDR1 and CDR2 are SQVTM and ANQGSEA. The V end lost 6 bases, the J end lost 7 bases, and 10 bases lay between the germline ends. The CDR3 is made up of 11 amino acids. DNA for the CDR3: TGCAGCGTGGGTCAGGGCCAGCCCCAGCATTTT. Protein product: CSVGQGQPQHF.

The chain joins TRBV19 to TRBJ2-5; D may be TRBD1 (5 bases). The CDR3 loop spans 14 amino acids. Germline assignment: CDR1 LNHDA and CDR2 SQIVND (reference sequence). The V end lost 9 bases, the J end lost 3 bases, and 17 bases lay between the germline ends. CDR3 nucleotides: TGTGCCAGCCGAGATTCCGCAGGGAAAGAGACCCAGTACTTC. This translates into CASRDSAGKETQYF.

Here the CDR3 DNA reads TGTGCCAGCAGTCCCCGGTCTGCGGGAACTTCCTACAATGAGCAGTTCTTC. The encoded protein is CASSPRSAGTSYNEQFF. J is TRBJ2-1 and V is TRBV6-6, with D tentatively TRBD2 (6 bases). There are 17 residues in the CDR3. Germline CDR1 and CDR2: MNHNY and SVGAGI (reference sequence). Trimming cost V 5 bases and J 1 base, with 18 bases left between them.

The chain employs TRBV5-1 and TRBJ1-1; D is uncertain. The germline V and J ends were trimmed by 0 bases and 9 bases, with 12 bases remaining between them. The length of the CDR3 is 13 residues. Germline CDR1 and CDR2: SGHRS and YFSETQ. CDR3 nucleotide sequence: TGCGCCAGCAGCTTGGATATCGCGCAACAAGCTTTCTTT. Translating it yields CASSLDIAQQAFF.